The rows below give T cell receptor beta chains drawn from one sample of a study of shared clonotypes between healthy human individuals. Data came from immunoSEQ multiplex PCR; TCRdb stores just in-frame clones and leaves some out. The table shows around 2.3 million clones, with roughly 95% occurring only once. Sequencing used naive CD4+ T cells sorted from blood. These receptors all come from a man aged 18 to 30 in good health. CDR3s include the opening cysteine and the closing phenylalanine or tryptophan. A D gene is named only where the DNA matches it firmly. A row's size may be missing; if present it is once, few, many or a size class.

CDR3: CASSLLDRGVNSPLHF
DNA: TGTGCCAGCAGCTTGCTCGACAGGGGTGTTAATTCACCCCTCCACTTT
size: NA
J: TRBJ1-6
D: TRBD1
V: TRBV5-6

CDR3: CASSLDRGEYNEQFF
DNA: TGTGCCAGCAGCTTAGACCGGGGGGAATACAATGAGCAGTTCTTC
size: NA
J: TRBJ2-1
D: TRBD2
V: TRBV11-3

CDR3: CASSSTLNTEAFF
DNA: TGTGCCAGCAGCTCGACACTGAACACTGAAGCTTTCTTT
size: NA
J: TRBJ1-1
D: NA
V: TRBV7-9

CDR3: CASHLSGSPYEQYF
DNA: TGTGCCAGCCACCTTAGCGGGAGTCCCTACGAGCAGTACTTC
size: NA
J: TRBJ2-7
D: TRBD2
V: TRBV18

CDR3: CASSETGQNQPQHF
DNA: TGTGCCAGCAGTGAGACAGGTCAAAATCAGCCCCAGCATTTT
size: NA
J: TRBJ1-5
D: NA
V: TRBV25-1

CDR3: CASSQLGQVNTGELFF
DNA: TGCGCCAGCAGCCAGCTGGGACAGGTGAACACCGGGGAGCTGTTTTTT
size: NA
J: TRBJ2-2
D: TRBD1
V: TRBV4-1

CDR3: CASSVGEQASYGYTF
DNA: TGTGCCAGCAGCGTAGGGGAGCAGGCCTCCTATGGCTACACCTTC
size: NA
J: TRBJ1-2
D: NA
V: TRBV9

CDR3: CASSGGSGGLSSYNEQFF
DNA: TGTGCCAGCAGTGGCGGTAGCGGGGGCCTTAGCTCCTACAATGAGCAGTTCTTC
size: NA
J: TRBJ2-1
D: TRBD2
V: TRBV2

CDR3: CASTRTALNTEAFF
DNA: TGTGCCAGCACCAGGACAGCTTTGAACACTGAAGCTTTCTTT
size: once
J: TRBJ1-1
D: NA
V: TRBV7-2

CDR3: CASSSWDGNYEQYF
DNA: TGTGCCAGCAGTTCGTGGGACGGCAACTACGAGCAGTACTTC
size: NA
J: TRBJ2-7
D: NA
V: TRBV6-6

CDR3: CASSSGTLPYEQYF
DNA: TGTGCCAGCAGTTCCGGGACCCTACCCTACGAGCAGTACTTC
size: NA
J: TRBJ2-7
D: NA
V: TRBV6-1

CDR3: CASSLGEFEAFF
DNA: TGTGCCAGCAGTCTTGGGGAGTTTGAAGCTTTCTTT
size: NA
J: TRBJ1-1
D: NA
V: TRBV2

CDR3: CASSLMDRLYEQYF
DNA: TGCGCCAGCAGCTTGATGGACAGGCTCTACGAGCAGTACTTC
size: NA
J: TRBJ2-7
D: TRBD1
V: TRBV5-1

CDR3: CASSPPASGDHEQYF
DNA: TGTGCCAGCTCACCCCCGGCTAGCGGGGACCACGAGCAGTACTTC
size: NA
J: TRBJ2-7
D: TRBD2
V: TRBV18

CDR3: CASSENRGGDSPLHF
DNA: TGTGCCAGCAGCGAAAACAGGGGTGGAGATTCACCCCTCCACTTT
size: NA
J: TRBJ1-6
D: TRBD1
V: TRBV11-2

CDR3: CASSLNSPSYEQYF
DNA: TGTGCCAGCAGCCTCAACAGCCCATCCTACGAGCAGTACTTC
size: few
J: TRBJ2-7
D: NA
V: TRBV16

CDR3: CASSTFLGQAGEQFF
DNA: TGCGCCAGCTCAACTTTCTTGGGACAGGCTGGGGAGCAGTTCTTC
size: NA
J: TRBJ2-1
D: TRBD1
V: TRBV5-1

CDR3: CASSHGLAGGRAKNIQYF
DNA: TGCGCCAGCAGCCATGGACTAGCGGGAGGGCGGGCCAAAAACATTCAGTACTTC
size: NA
J: TRBJ2-4
D: TRBD2
V: TRBV4-1

CDR3: CASSLDSRQYF
DNA: TGTGCCAGCAGCTTAGATTCGCGGCAGTACTTC
size: NA
J: TRBJ2-7
D: NA
V: TRBV11-2

CDR3: CASRRDSYQPQHF
DNA: TGCGCCAGCAGAAGGGACAGTTATCAGCCCCAGCATTTT
size: NA
J: TRBJ1-5
D: TRBD1
V: TRBV5-1

CDR3: CASSFDSKLFF
DNA: TGTGCCAGCAGCTTCGACAGCAAACTGTTTTTT
size: NA
J: TRBJ1-4
D: NA
V: TRBV5-6

CDR3: CASSPNQRPGELFF
DNA: TGTGCCAGCAGCCCGAATCAACGGCCCGGGGAGCTGTTTTTT
size: NA
J: TRBJ2-2
D: NA
V: TRBV7-2

CDR3: CASSFLGAVNTIYF
DNA: TGTGCCAGCAGTTTTCTTGGGGCCGTGAACACCATATATTTT
size: NA
J: TRBJ1-3
D: NA
V: TRBV28

CDR3: CASSLDHQSTDTQYF
DNA: TGTGCCAGCAGCTTAGATCACCAGAGCACAGATACGCAGTATTTT
size: NA
J: TRBJ2-3
D: NA
V: TRBV11-2

CDR3: CASSRGRPEMDSYEQYF
DNA: TGTGCCAGCAGCAGGGGGCGGCCGGAGATGGATTCCTACGAGCAGTACTTC
size: NA
J: TRBJ2-7
D: TRBD1
V: TRBV5-4

CDR3: CASSKTAQLYSNQPQHF
DNA: TGTGCCAGTAGTAAGACAGCCCAGTTATATAGCAATCAGCCCCAGCATTTT
size: NA
J: TRBJ1-5
D: NA
V: TRBV19

CDR3: CAWSWTATNEKLFF
DNA: TGTGCCTGGAGTTGGACTGCAACTAATGAAAAACTGTTTTTT
size: NA
J: TRBJ1-4
D: NA
V: TRBV30

CDR3: CASRRAAEGYTF
DNA: TGTGCCAGCAGGCGGGCGGCGGAGGGCTACACCTTC
size: NA
J: TRBJ1-2
D: NA
V: TRBV21-1

CDR3: CASSEDSNYGYTF
DNA: TGCGCCAGCAGTGAAGACAGTAACTATGGCTACACCTTC
size: NA
J: TRBJ1-2
D: NA
V: TRBV10-2

CDR3: CASSPRPGYLYEQYF
DNA: TGTGCCAGCAGCCCCCGCCCAGGGTACCTCTACGAGCAGTACTTC
size: NA
J: TRBJ2-7
D: NA
V: TRBV7-2

CDR3: CAWRGTGGGYSNQPQHF
DNA: TGTGCCTGGAGAGGAACAGGGGGTGGCTATAGCAATCAGCCCCAGCATTTT
size: NA
J: TRBJ1-5
D: TRBD1
V: TRBV30

CDR3: CASSDPRWRGPNTGELFF
DNA: TGTGCCAGCAGCGACCCTCGGTGGCGGGGGCCAAACACCGGGGAGCTGTTTTTT
size: NA
J: TRBJ2-2
D: NA
V: TRBV9

CDR3: CATGLAPTNEQFF
DNA: TGTGCCACCGGACTAGCTCCAACCAATGAGCAGTTCTTC
size: NA
J: TRBJ2-1
D: TRBD2
V: TRBV10-3

CDR3: CASSPTGNNYGYTF
DNA: TGTGCCAGCAGCCCGACAGGGAATAACTATGGCTACACCTTC
size: NA
J: TRBJ1-2
D: TRBD1
V: TRBV7-2

CDR3: CASSTSAGGLRDTQYF
DNA: TGCGCCAGCAGTACCTCCGCGGGGGGCCTGAGGGATACGCAGTATTTT
size: NA
J: TRBJ2-3
D: TRBD2
V: TRBV10-1

CDR3: CASSLAGARGEKLFF
DNA: TGTGCCAGCAGCTTGGCGGGGGCCAGGGGGGAAAAACTGTTTTTT
size: NA
J: TRBJ1-4
D: TRBD1
V: TRBV7-9

CDR3: CASHLYEQYF
DNA: TGCGCCAGTCATCTCTACGAGCAGTACTTC
size: NA
J: TRBJ2-7
D: NA
V: TRBV5-1

CDR3: CASRRGEQETQYF
DNA: TGTGCCAGCCGACGGGGGGAACAAGAGACCCAGTACTTC
size: NA
J: TRBJ2-5
D: TRBD2
V: TRBV2

CDR3: CAWSPNLGQEQFF
DNA: TGTGCCTGGAGCCCTAACCTCGGACAGGAGCAGTTCTTC
size: NA
J: TRBJ2-1
D: NA
V: TRBV30

CDR3: CASSRGGTKDYGYTF
DNA: TGTGCCAGCAGCCGCGGCGGCACGAAGGACTATGGCTACACCTTC
size: NA
J: TRBJ1-2
D: NA
V: TRBV7-2

CDR3: CASSPPGSSLNTEAFF
DNA: TGTGCCAGCTCACCTCCGGGATCGAGCCTGAACACTGAAGCTTTCTTT
size: few
J: TRBJ1-1
D: NA
V: TRBV18

CDR3: CASSTSGFGRETQYF
DNA: TGTGCCAGCAGCACCAGCGGGTTCGGAAGGGAGACCCAGTACTTC
size: NA
J: TRBJ2-5
D: NA
V: TRBV5-6

CDR3: CASSGETDTEAFF
DNA: TGTGCCAGCAGTGGAGAGACGGACACTGAAGCTTTCTTT
size: NA
J: TRBJ1-1
D: NA
V: TRBV25-1

CDR3: CASILLGVAADTQYF
DNA: TGTGCCAGCATCCTCCTCGGGGTAGCTGCAGATACGCAGTATTTT
size: NA
J: TRBJ2-3
D: NA
V: TRBV7-9

CDR3: CASRRTGGYGYTF
DNA: TGTGCCAGTAGGAGGACAGGAGGCTATGGCTACACCTTC
size: once
J: TRBJ1-2
D: TRBD1
V: TRBV19

CDR3: CASSVGFTDTQYF
DNA: TGTGCCAGCAGCGTTGGATTCACAGATACGCAGTATTTT
size: once
J: TRBJ2-3
D: NA
V: TRBV9

CDR3: CASSVEGNSPLHF
DNA: TGCGCCAGCAGCGTGGAGGGTAATTCACCCCTCCACTTT
size: NA
J: TRBJ1-6
D: NA
V: TRBV5-1

CDR3: CASSEAWGLGQPQHF
DNA: TGTGCCAGCAGTGAAGCCTGGGGGTTGGGTCAGCCCCAGCATTTT
size: once
J: TRBJ1-5
D: NA
V: TRBV6-1

CDR3: CASSPFDYGYTF
DNA: TGTGCCAGCAGCCCCTTCGACTATGGCTACACCTTC
size: once
J: TRBJ1-2
D: NA
V: TRBV7-9

CDR3: CASSINYRGRRDNSPLHF
DNA: TGTGCCAGTAGTATTAATTACCGGGGGAGGAGGGATAATTCACCCCTCCACTTT
size: NA
J: TRBJ1-6
D: NA
V: TRBV19

CDR3: CASGIAGDRETQYF
DNA: TGTGCCAGCGGGATAGCGGGGGACCGGGAGACCCAGTACTTC
size: NA
J: TRBJ2-5
D: TRBD2
V: TRBV28

CDR3: CAISDGPGGSIQYF
DNA: TGTGCCATCAGTGACGGGCCAGGGGGAAGCATTCAGTACTTC
size: NA
J: TRBJ2-4
D: TRBD1
V: TRBV10-3

CDR3: CASSLAPQAYNEQFF
DNA: TGCGCCAGCAGCTTGGCTCCCCAGGCTTACAATGAGCAGTTCTTC
size: NA
J: TRBJ2-1
D: NA
V: TRBV5-1

CDR3: CASSPDRGSYGYTF
DNA: TGTGCCAGCTCACCGGACAGGGGTAGCTATGGCTACACCTTC
size: NA
J: TRBJ1-2
D: TRBD1
V: TRBV18